The 25 T cell receptor beta chains below come from one sample, sequenced in a study of T cell responses to AZD1222 COVID-19 vaccine. Libraries were prepared by immunoSEQ multiplex PCR; TCRdb keeps only in-frame clonotypes and omits some of them. The sample includes under 200,000 clones, around 90% of them seen just once. The specimen comprised peripheral blood, sampled 28 days after the second AZD1222 dose. The receptors come from an adult who received the AZD1222 COVID-19 vaccine.

V and J are TRBV14 and TRBJ2-7; the D is unclear. In germline, CDR1 is SGHDN, CDR2 FVKESK. The CDR3 sequence is 15 residues long. The germline V and J ends were trimmed by 0 bases and 3 bases, with 12 bases remaining between them. CDR3 DNA sequence: TGTGCCAGCAGCCAAGATTTTGGGCAGTTCTACGAGCAGTACTTC. This translates into CASSQDFGQFYEQYF.

The rearrangement joins TRBV21-1 to TRBJ2-7; the D call TRBD2 from the table was never checked on the DNA. TRBV21-1 is termed a pseudogene. The length of the CDR3 is 15 residues. CDR3 in DNA: TGTGCCAGCAGCAAAGTAACTAGCGGGAAATACGAGCAGTACTTC. Translating gives CASSKVTSGKYEQYF.

The rearrangement joins TRBV12-3 or TRBV12-4 to TRBJ2-7, with D unclear. V lost 5 bases and J lost 6, with 14 bases in between. The CDR3 spans 13 residues. In DNA form, the CDR3 reads TGTGCCAGCAGTGGCCCCTGGCGCTCCGAGCAGTACTTC. This encodes CASSGPWRSEQYF.

This clone was seen more than once but under ten times. This chain connects TRBV25-1 to TRBJ2-7; D not resolved. The length of the CDR3 is 14 residues. The V and J ends lost 0 bases and 6 bases respectively, with 12 bases between them. The V gene's germline CDR1 is MGHDK and CDR2 SYGVNS. CDR3 in amino acids: CASSEYSNSGEQYF. Written as DNA, the CDR3 is TGTGCCAGCAGTGAATATTCCAACAGTGGCGAGCAGTACTTC.

This chain uses TRBV6-2 or TRBV6-3 with TRBJ2-3, with D tentatively TRBD2 (6 bases). The V end was cut by 0 bases, the J end by 4 bases, with 14 bases between. This CDR3 is 16 amino acids long. Germline CDR1 and CDR2: MNHEY and SVGEGT. The CDR3 nucleotides are TGTGCCAGCAGTTACTCGGGAACGGGAGCGTCAGATACGCAGTATTTT. It yields the protein CASSYSGTGASDTQYF.

The rearrangement uses TRBV6-5 and TRBJ2-7; the D gene is possibly TRBD1 (5 bases). This CDR3 is built from 13 residues. Trimming removed 8 bases at V and 4 bases at J, with 15 bases between. CDR1 MNHEY and CDR2 SVGAGI come from the germline V gene. CDR3: CASGWGSRYEQYF. The CDR3 nucleotides are TGTGCCAGCGGTTGGGGCTCTAGGTACGAGCAGTACTTC.

The chain recombines TRBV19 with TRBJ1-2; 9 nucleotides line up with TRBD1. The CDR3 runs 15 residues. Losses at the gene ends were 5 bases for V and 7 bases for J; bases not matched to a gene: 11. CDR1 LNHDA and CDR2 SQIVND come from the germline V gene (reference sequence). CDR3 nucleotide sequence: TGTGCCAGTAGTGCCTCCGGGACAGGGAAAGGTGGCTACACCTTC. Translating it yields CASSASGTGKGGYTF.

The chain links TRBV25-1 to TRBJ1-1, with D possibly being TRBD1 (5 bases). Germline values: CDR1 MGHDK, CDR2 SYGVNS. CDR3 length: 16 residues. The germline V and J ends were trimmed by 0 bases and 0 bases, with 11 bases remaining between them. The CDR3 bases are TGTGCCAGCAGTGAATATTCGGGGGGGATGAACACTGAAGCTTTCTTT. This codes for CASSEYSGGMNTEAFF. The full variable domain, in which reference TRBV25-1 and TRBJ1-1 provide the parts outside the CDR3, is EADIYQTPRYLVIGTGKKITLECSQTMGHDKMYWYQQDPGMELHLIHYSYGVNSTEKGDLSSESTVSRIRTEHFPLTLESARPSHTSQYLCASSEYSGGMNTEAFFGQGTRLTVV.

A few counts support this clone. The chain links TRBV9 to TRBJ2-1; 7 bases are a match to TRBD2. Germline values: CDR1 SGDLS, CDR2 YYNGEE. The CDR3 length is 13 residues. The V segment lost 7 bases and the J segment 0 bases; nucleotides outside the gene matches: 1. The CDR3, as DNA: TGTGCCAGCGGGGGGGACTCCTACAATGAGCAGTTCTTC. It encodes CASGGDSYNEQFF.

The V call is TRBV5-1, the J call TRBJ2-7; D perhaps matches TRBD1 (5 bases). Deletions cut 0 bases from V and 6 bases from J, with 7 bases between. Germline V gene data show CDR1 as SGHRS and CDR2 as YFSETQ. The CDR3 runs 12 residues. DNA for the CDR3: TGCGCCAGCAGCTTGGCCCAGGGCGAGCAGTACTTC. Protein: CASSLAQGEQYF.

This chain connects TRBV7-2 to TRBJ2-7, with D hard to call. Trimming pared 8 bases from V and 2 bases from J, leaving 16 bases between. This CDR3 is built from 14 residues. Germline CDR1 reads SGHTA; CDR2 reads FQGNSA. CDR3 protein: CASSQTGGPYEQYF. The CDR3 coding sequence is TGTGCCAGCTCCCAAACCGGCGGCCCCTACGAGCAGTACTTC.

V is TRBV7-2 and J is TRBJ1-6; no definite D call. V was trimmed by 5 bases and J by 8 bases, leaving 7 bases between them. This CDR3 region has 12 residues. CDR1 and CDR2 (germline): SGHTA, FQGNSA. CDR3 sequence reads: CASSPADSPLHF. The CDR3 DNA follows: TGTGCCAGCAGCCCGGCTGATTCACCCCTCCACTTT.

The J gene is TRBJ2-1, the V gene TRBV28; D gene uncertain. This CDR3 region has 11 residues. V was clipped by 6 bases and J by 9 bases, with 9 bases between them. Germline CDR1 reads MDHEN; CDR2 reads SYDVKM. CDR3 protein: CASSPLGEQFF. The CDR3 DNA reads as TGTGCCAGCAGCCCCCTGGGTGAGCAGTTCTTC.

This clone was found once. CDR3 region: CASSTTRTSSYEQYF. CDR3 DNA sequence: TGTGCCAGCAGCACTACCCGGACAAGTTCCTACGAGCAGTACTTC. This chain joins TRBV7-2 and TRBJ2-7; possibly TRBD1 for D (5 bases). The V end lost 5 bases, the J end lost 1 base, and 15 bases lay between the germline ends. The CDR3 length is 15 residues. Germline V CDR1 and CDR2: SGHTA, FQGNSA.

Written as DNA, the CDR3 is TGTGCCAGCAGCTTTCTAGCGGGAGGGAACACCGGGGAGCTGTTTTTT. It specifies CASSFLAGGNTGELFF. The rearrangement links TRBV7-3 to TRBJ2-2, with 11 bases matching TRBD2. The J segment lost 1 base and the V segment lost 3 bases, leaving 1 base of the junction unmatched. The CDR3 totals 16 residues. Germline V gives CDR1 SGHTA, CDR2 FQGTGA.

CDR3 protein: CASSSGSSYEQYF. CDR3 nucleotides: TGTGCCAGCAGTAGTGGGAGCTCCTACGAGCAGTACTTC. This chain links TRBV7-9 with TRBJ2-7; a possible D gene is TRBD2 (5 bases). The length of the CDR3 is 13 residues. CDR1 SEHNR and CDR2 FQNEAQ come from the germline V gene (reference sequence). V gave up 6 bases and J gave up 0 bases, with 9 bases separating them.

This sequence joins TRBV30 and TRBJ1-2; the match to TRBD1 covers 7 bases. The CDR3 is 13 amino acids. The germline CDR1 and CDR2 sequences are GTSNPN and SVGIG (reference sequence). Trimming took 2 bases from V and 4 from J; bases not matched to a gene: 4. The CDR3 bases are TGTGCCTGGAGTATACAGGGGAGCTATGGCTACACCTTC. This encodes CAWSIQGSYGYTF.

This clone was observed a handful of times. V and J are TRBV28 and TRBJ2-2, with 12 nucleotides matching TRBD2. Trimming removed 1 base from V and 5 bases from J; junction bases left unmatched: 11. This CDR3 is 19 amino acids long. CDR1 and CDR2 (germline): MDHEN, SYDVKM. CDR3 loop: CASSLLTMVLAGGTGELFF. The CDR3 DNA follows: TGTGCCAGCAGTTTATTAACCATGGTACTAGCGGGAGGTACCGGGGAGCTGTTTTTT.

The gene calls are TRBV18 and TRBJ2-7, with a possible D match to TRBD2 (7 bases). CDR3 length: 13 residues. Germline CDR1 and CDR2: KGHSH and LQKENI. The V gene lost 6 bases and the J gene lost 3 bases, with 12 bases spanning the gap. CDR3 in amino acids: CASSYREGYEQYF. CDR3 bases: TGTGCCAGCTCTTACAGGGAGGGCTACGAGCAGTACTTC.

The chain recombines TRBV13 with TRBJ2-1; 15 bases fit TRBD2. After removal of 5 bases from V and 10 bases from J, the junction contained 24 bases not matched to a gene. There are 21 residues in the CDR3. CDR1 and CDR2 from the germline V gene are PRHDT and FYEKMQ (reference sequence). The CDR3 DNA reads TGTGCCAGCAGCATACGTGAACCGGGACTAGCGGGAGGCCTACCTCAAGGGGAGCAGTTCTTC. This codes for CASSIREPGLAGGLPQGEQFF.

The chain uses TRBV5-4 and TRBJ2-3, with a possible D match to TRBD2 (6 bases). V lost 7 bases and J 5 bases, leaving 17 bases between the germline ends. This CDR3 region has 14 residues. Germline V gives CDR1 SGHNT, CDR2 YYREEE (reference sequence). DNA for the CDR3: TGTGCCAGCCCCCGGGGAGGAGCTGTAGATACGCAGTATTTT. This gives the protein CASPRGGAVDTQYF.

This sequence joins TRBV19 and TRBJ2-7; 12 bases are shared with TRBD2. This CDR3 has 15 amino acids. Germline values: CDR1 LNHDA, CDR2 SQIVND (reference sequence). V gave up 7 bases and J gave up 4 bases; unmatched junction bases: 8. The CDR3 is CASMGLTSGSYEQYF. Here the CDR3 DNA reads TGTGCCAGTATGGGGTTGACTAGCGGGAGTTACGAGCAGTACTTC.

The chain has TRBV7-9 and TRBJ2-2; D gene unclear. The CDR3 totals 18 residues. Trimming stripped 6 bases from V and 0 bases from J, with 20 bases between. Germline CDR1 and CDR2: SEHNR and FQNEAQ (reference sequence). The CDR3 region has the DNA TGTGCCAGCAGTTCACCTGGGGTACGATCTTCGAACACCGGGGAGCTGTTTTTT. Encoded protein: CASSSPGVRSSNTGELFF.

The genes are TRBV7-9 and TRBJ1-5; the match to TRBD1 covers 9 bases. The V gene's germline CDR1 is SEHNR and CDR2 FQNEAQ (reference sequence). V was clipped by 2 bases and J by 4 bases; unmatched bases: 3. The CDR3 is made up of 15 amino acids. CDR3: CASSLFGTGNQPQHF. Written as DNA, the CDR3 is TGTGCCAGCAGCTTATTTGGGACAGGGAATCAGCCCCAGCATTTT.

Comment on this clone: The same CDR3 is also encoded by other DNA sequences in this sample. V is TRBV28 and J is TRBJ2-6; TRBD1 is a possible D gene (6 bases). The CDR3 has 15 amino acids. Germline CDR1 and CDR2: MDHEN and SYDVKM. V was shortened by 6 bases and J by 4 bases, with 13 bases between the two germline ends. Here the CDR3 reads CASSLTGTGANVLTF. Written as DNA, the CDR3 is TGTGCCAGCAGCCTCACAGGGACCGGGGCCAACGTCCTGACTTTC.